The present TCR beta chain was sequenced within a study of neurological immune-mediated disorders. This clonotype was counted many times. Its matching antigen is unknown. With 10-nucleotide random UMIs, 5'RACE was used to make the cDNA. TCRdb fed the 5' RACE reads into MiXCR, producing one record per CDR3 protein. The data contain about 19,000 distinct CDR3 sequences, roughly 2.5% of them singletons. CDR3 length: 14 amino acids. The V end was cut by 0 bases, the J end by 5 bases, with 10 bases between. Germline lookup yields CDR1 DFQATT and CDR2 SNEGSKA (reference sequence). Study results and caveats: HTLV-1-associated myelopathy had the most TCR clonal expansion, and multiple sclerosis had the least, less than healthy controls.

The receptor was isolated from a woman aged 18-35 years with multiple sclerosis. The chain combines TRBV20-1 with TRBJ2-2; TRBD1 might be the D (6 bases). The sequenced sample consisted of PBMCs. This CDR3 reads CSAREGGNTGELFF. CDR3 DNA sequence: TGCAGTGCTAGAGAAGGGGGTAATACCGGGGAGCTGTTTTTT.